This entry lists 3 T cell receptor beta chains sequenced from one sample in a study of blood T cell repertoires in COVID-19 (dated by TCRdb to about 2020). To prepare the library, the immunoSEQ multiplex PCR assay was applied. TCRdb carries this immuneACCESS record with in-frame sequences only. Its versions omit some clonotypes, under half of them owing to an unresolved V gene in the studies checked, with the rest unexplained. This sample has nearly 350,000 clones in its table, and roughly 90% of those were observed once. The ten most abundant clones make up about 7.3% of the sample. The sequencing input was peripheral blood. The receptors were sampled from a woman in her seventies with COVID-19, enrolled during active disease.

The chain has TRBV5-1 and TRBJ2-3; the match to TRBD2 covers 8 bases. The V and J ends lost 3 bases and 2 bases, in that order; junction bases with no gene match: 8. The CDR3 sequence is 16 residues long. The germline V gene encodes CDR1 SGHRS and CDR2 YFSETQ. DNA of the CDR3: TGCGCCAGCAGCTCGCCCCGGGGGGGCCTCACAGATACGCAGTATTTT. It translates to CASSSPRGGLTDTQYF.

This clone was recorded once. In DNA, the CDR3 is TGCGCCAGCAGCTTGGCGGTAGACGAGCAGTACTTC. Translated: CASSLAVDEQYF. The rearrangement joins TRBV5-1 to TRBJ2-7, with D unclear. Trimming shortened V by 0 bases and J by 5 bases, and 6 bases separated the two germline ends. This CDR3 contains 12 residues. CDR1 and CDR2 from the germline V gene are SGHRS and YFSETQ.

The CDR3, as DNA: TGTGCCACCAGCAGATCGGGACTAGCGGGGGAAGAGGAGACCCAGTACTTC. Its translation is CATSRSGLAGEEETQYF. The V and J genes are TRBV15 and TRBJ2-5, with TRBD2 matching 14 bases. CDR1 and CDR2 (germline): LNHNV, YYDKDF (reference sequence). Trimming took 2 bases from V and 5 from J; bases not matched to a gene: 7. The length of the CDR3 is 17 residues. The entire variable domain, with the rest obtained from reference TRBV15 and TRBJ2-5, is as follows: DAMVIQNPRYQVTQFGKPVTLSCSQTLNHNVMYWYQQKSSQAPKLLFHYYDKDFNNEADTPDNFQSRRPNTSFCFLDIRSPGLGDTAMYLCATSRSGLAGEEETQYFGPGTRLLVL.